This TCR beta chain was sequenced for a study of memory CD4+ T cells and cytomegalovirus serostatus. Using immunoSEQ multiplex PCR, the repertoire was profiled, and TCRdb retains in-frame clones only, with some absent. Among tens of thousands of clones listed, approximately 82% were seen once. Single viable CD3+CD4+CD8-CD45RO+ cells were sorted as the memory CD4+ T cells. CDR1 and CDR2 (germline): SGHAT, FQDESV (reference sequence). This CDR3 is 14 amino acids long. V was cut by 5 bases and J by 4 bases, with 11 bases left in between. The TCR was taken from an adult in good health and CMV-seronegative. Some clones in this sample may be carry-over from other donors' samples. The chain employs TRBV11-1 and TRBJ2-2, with D uncertain. Sample: memory CD4+ T cells from blood. The DNA for the CDR3 is TGTGCCAGCAGCCTTCTAGGCTCCACCGGGGAGCTGTTTTTT. Its translation is CASSLLGSTGELFF.